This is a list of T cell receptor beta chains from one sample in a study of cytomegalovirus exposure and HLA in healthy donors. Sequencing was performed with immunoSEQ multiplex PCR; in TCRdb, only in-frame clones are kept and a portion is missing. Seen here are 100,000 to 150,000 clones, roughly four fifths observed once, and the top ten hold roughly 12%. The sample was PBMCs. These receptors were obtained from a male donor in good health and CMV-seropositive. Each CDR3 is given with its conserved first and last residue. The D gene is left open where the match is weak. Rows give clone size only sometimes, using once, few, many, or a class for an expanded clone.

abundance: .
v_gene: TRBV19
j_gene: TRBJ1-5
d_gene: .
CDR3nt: TGTGCCAGTAGTATCCAGGGAAGCAATCAGCCCCAGCATTTT
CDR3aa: CASSIQGSNQPQHF

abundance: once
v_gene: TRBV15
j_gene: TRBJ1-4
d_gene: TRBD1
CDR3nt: TGTGCCACCAGCAGGGACAGGACAACTAATGAAAAACTGTTTTTT
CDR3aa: CATSRDRTTNEKLFF

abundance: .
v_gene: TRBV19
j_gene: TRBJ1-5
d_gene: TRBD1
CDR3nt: TGTGCCAGCAGGCCGGGACAGGAGGGGTATCAGCCCCAGCATTTT
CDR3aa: CASRPGQEGYQPQHF

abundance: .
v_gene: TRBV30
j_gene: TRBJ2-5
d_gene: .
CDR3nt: TGTGCCTGGAGTGTACCAGGGGCAGAGACCCAGTACTTC
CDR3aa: CAWSVPGAETQYF

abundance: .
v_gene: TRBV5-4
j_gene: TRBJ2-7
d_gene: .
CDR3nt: TGTGCCAGCAGCCGTAGTTCACAGGGCTACGAGCAGTACTTC
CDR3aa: CASSRSSQGYEQYF

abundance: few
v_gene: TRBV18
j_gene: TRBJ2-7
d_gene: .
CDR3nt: TGTGCCAGCTCACCACCGGGGGGATACGAGCAGTACTTC
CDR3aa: CASSPPGGYEQYF

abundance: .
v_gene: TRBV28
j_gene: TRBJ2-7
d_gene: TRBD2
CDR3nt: TGTGCCAGCAGGAAGGAACTAGCGGGAGTGTACGAGCAGTACTTC
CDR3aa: CASRKELAGVYEQYF

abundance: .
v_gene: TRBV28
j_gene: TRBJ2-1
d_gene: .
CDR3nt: TGTGCCAGCAGCCTGACCGTCGGGAGCTCCTACAATGAGCAGTTCTTC
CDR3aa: CASSLTVGSSYNEQFF

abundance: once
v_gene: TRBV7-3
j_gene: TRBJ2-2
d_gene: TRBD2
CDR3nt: TGTGCCAGCAGCCTGGGACTAGCGGGAGCCACCGGGGAGCTGTTTTTT
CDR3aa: CASSLGLAGATGELFF

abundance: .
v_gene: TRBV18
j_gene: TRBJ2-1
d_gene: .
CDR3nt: TGTGCCAGCTCACCACCATGGGGGGAGCCCAACAATGAGCAGTTCTTC
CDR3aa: CASSPPWGEPNNEQFF

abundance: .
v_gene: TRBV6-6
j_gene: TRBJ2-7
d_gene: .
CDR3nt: TGTGCCAGCAGTTACCTTAGCGGTCCCAAGTTCGAGCAGTACTTC
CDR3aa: CASSYLSGPKFEQYF

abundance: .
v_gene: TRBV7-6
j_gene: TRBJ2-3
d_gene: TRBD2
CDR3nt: TGTGCCAGCAGCACCGGACTAGCTAGCACAGATACGCAGTATTTT
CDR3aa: CASSTGLASTDTQYF

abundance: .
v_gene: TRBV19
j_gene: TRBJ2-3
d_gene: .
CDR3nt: TGTGCCAGCCGTGATCGACTTGGGGATACGCAGTATTTT
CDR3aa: CASRDRLGDTQYF

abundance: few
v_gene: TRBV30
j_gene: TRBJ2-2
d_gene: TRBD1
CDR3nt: TGTGCCTGGCGGACAGGGAACACCGGGGAGCTGTTTTTT
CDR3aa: CAWRTGNTGELFF

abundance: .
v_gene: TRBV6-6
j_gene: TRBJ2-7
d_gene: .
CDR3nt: TGTGCCAGCAGTTACCGGAGGGCGCCCTCCTACGAGCAGTACTTC
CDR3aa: CASSYRRAPSYEQYF

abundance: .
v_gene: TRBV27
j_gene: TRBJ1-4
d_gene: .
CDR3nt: TGTGCCAGCAGGGATACAGGGCTGGGGCCCGAAAAACTGTTTTTT
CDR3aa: CASRDTGLGPEKLFF

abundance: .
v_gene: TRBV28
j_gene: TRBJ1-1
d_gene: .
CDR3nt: TGTGCCAGCAGTTTATATACGGAGGTCGCTGAAGCTTTCTTT
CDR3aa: CASSLYTEVAEAFF

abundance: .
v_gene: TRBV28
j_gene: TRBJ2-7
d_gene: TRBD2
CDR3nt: TGTGCCAGCAGGGGTACTAGCGGGGTCTCCTACGAGCAGTACTTC
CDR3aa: CASRGTSGVSYEQYF

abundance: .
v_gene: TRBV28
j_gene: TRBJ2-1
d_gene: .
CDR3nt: TGTGCCAGCAGCCCTTTGACAGGAACTAACAATGAGCAGTTCTTC
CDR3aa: CASSPLTGTNNEQFF

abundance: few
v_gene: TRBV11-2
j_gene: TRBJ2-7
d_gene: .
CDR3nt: TGTGCCAGCAGCTTGTGGGCCTCGGTGCAGCAGTACTTC
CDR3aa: CASSLWASVQQYF

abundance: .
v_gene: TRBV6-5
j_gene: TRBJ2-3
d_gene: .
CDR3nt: TGTGCCAGCAGATCGGGGTCCGATACGCAGTATTTT
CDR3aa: CASRSGSDTQYF

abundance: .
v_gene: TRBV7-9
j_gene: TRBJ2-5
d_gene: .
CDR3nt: TGTGCCAGCAGCCCCCTAAGCGGCGGGGCGGAGACCCAGTACTTC
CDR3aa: CASSPLSGGAETQYF

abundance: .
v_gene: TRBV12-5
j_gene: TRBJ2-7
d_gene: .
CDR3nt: TGTGCTAGTGGCTACGGGGTCTACGAGCAGTACTTC
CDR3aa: CASGYGVYEQYF

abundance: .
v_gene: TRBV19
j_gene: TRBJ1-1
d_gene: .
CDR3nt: TGTGCCAGTAGTATGGGCAGGGTGGGGTGGATGAACACTGAAGCTTTCTTT
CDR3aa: CASSMGRVGWMNTEAFF

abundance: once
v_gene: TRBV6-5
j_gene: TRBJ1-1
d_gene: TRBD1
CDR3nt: TGTGCCAGCAGTTCCCACAGGGGGGGAAACACTGAAGCTTTCTTT
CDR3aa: CASSSHRGGNTEAFF

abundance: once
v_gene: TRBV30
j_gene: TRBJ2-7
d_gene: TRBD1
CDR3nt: TGTGCCTGGAGGGCAGGGGGCAAATTCCCCTACGAGCAGTACTTC
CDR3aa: CAWRAGGKFPYEQYF

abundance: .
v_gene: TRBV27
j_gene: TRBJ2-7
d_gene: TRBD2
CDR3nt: TGTGCCCCGCGGCGGGCACTAGCGGGAGACTACGAGCAGTACTTC
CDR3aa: CAPRRALAGDYEQYF

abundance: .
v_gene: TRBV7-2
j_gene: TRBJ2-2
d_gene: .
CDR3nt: TGTGCCAGCAGCTCAATAGCCCGGCGCACCGGGGAGCTGTTTTTT
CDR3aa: CASSSIARRTGELFF

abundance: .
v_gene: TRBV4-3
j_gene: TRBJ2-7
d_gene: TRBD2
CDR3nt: TGCGCCAGCAGCCAAGCACGGACTAGCGGGAGTCTCGAGCAGTACTTC
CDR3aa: CASSQARTSGSLEQYF

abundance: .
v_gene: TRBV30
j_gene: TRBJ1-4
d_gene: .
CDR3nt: TGTGCCTGGAGTGCGGAGAGTGAAAAACTGTTTTTT
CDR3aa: CAWSAESEKLFF

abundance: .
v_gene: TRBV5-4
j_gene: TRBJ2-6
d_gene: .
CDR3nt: TGTGCCAGCATGGAGGGTAACCCCTCTGGGGCCAACGTCCTGACTTTC
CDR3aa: CASMEGNPSGANVLTF

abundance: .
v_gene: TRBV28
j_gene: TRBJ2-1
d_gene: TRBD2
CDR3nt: TGTGCCAGCAGTTTATATCTAGCGGGCAAGACGAGCTCCTACAATGAGCAGTTCTTC
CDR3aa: CASSLYLAGKTSSYNEQFF

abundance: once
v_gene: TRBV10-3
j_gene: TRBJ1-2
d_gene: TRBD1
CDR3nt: TGTGCCATCCGACAGGGTTATGGCTACACCTTC
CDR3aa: CAIRQGYGYTF

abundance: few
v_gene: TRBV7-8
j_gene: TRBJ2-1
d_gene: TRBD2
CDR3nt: TGTGCCAGCAGCCCCCGGACTAGCGGGAGTAGGTATGAGCAGTTCTTC
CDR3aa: CASSPRTSGSRYEQFF

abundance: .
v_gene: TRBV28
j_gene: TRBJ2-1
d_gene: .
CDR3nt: TGTGCCAGCAGTCCGGTAGCCTACAATGAGCAGTTCTTC
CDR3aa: CASSPVAYNEQFF

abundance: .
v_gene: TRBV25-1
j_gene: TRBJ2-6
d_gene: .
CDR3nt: TGTGCCAGCAGTGAAACAAACTCTGGGGCCAACGTCCTGACTTTC
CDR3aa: CASSETNSGANVLTF

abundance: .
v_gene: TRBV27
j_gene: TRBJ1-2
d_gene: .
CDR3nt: TGTGCCAGCAGTCCCGGCACCTCTAGGAGCTATGGCTACACCTTC
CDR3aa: CASSPGTSRSYGYTF

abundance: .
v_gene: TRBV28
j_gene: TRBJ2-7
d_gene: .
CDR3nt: TGTGCCAGCAGTTTACAGGAACTGAGGTCCGTAACGGGAGATTCCTCCTACGAGCAGTACTTC
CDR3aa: CASSLQELRSVTGDSSYEQYF

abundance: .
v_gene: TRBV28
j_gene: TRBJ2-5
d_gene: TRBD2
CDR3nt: TGTGCCAGCAGATTAATACCCCTTATACGGGAGGCGGGGGAGACCCAGTACTTC
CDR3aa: CASRLIPLIREAGETQYF

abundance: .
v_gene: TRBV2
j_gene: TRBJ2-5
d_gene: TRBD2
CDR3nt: TGTGCCAGCAGCGCACCATTAGGACTAGCGGGAGAGGAGACCCAGTACTTC
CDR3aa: CASSAPLGLAGEETQYF

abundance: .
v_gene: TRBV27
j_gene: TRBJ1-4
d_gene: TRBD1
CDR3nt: TGTGCCAGCAGTTTCCAGGGGGTAGGTGAAAAACTGTTTTTT
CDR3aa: CASSFQGVGEKLFF

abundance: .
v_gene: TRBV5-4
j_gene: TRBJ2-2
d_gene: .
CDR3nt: TGTGCCAGCAGCTATAGCACAGGGTACTTCACCGGGGAGCTGTTTTTT
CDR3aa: CASSYSTGYFTGELFF

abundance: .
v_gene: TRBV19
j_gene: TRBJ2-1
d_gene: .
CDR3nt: TGTGCCAGTAGTCTCACTACGTACAATGAGCAGTTCTTC
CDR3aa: CASSLTTYNEQFF